This passage covers 8 T cell receptor beta chains from one sample sequenced in a study of blood T cell repertoires in COVID-19 (TCRdb year 2020). Libraries came from the immunoSEQ multiplex PCR assay. In TCRdb, the immuneACCESS table is reduced to in-frame sequences with V and J assigned. These tables do not hold every clone; where another copy was compared, an unresolved V gene accounts for under half, and the others remain unexplained. For this sample there are around 260,000 clones; approximately 84% appear just once. The ten largest make up 15% to 19% of the sample. Sequences were obtained from peripheral blood. These TCRs come from a person in their 70s with COVID-19, enrolled during active disease.

The chain joins TRBV18 to TRBJ2-2; 7 bases are a match to TRBD1. Germline V gene lookup returns CDR1 KGHSH and CDR2 LQKENI. J was trimmed by 9 bases and V by 4 bases; bases with no gene match: 2. The CDR3 runs 12 residues. CDR3 residues: CASSRDSRELFF. The CDR3 nucleotides read TGTGCCAGCTCACGGGACAGCCGGGAGCTGTTTTTT. Supplemented by reference TRBV18 and TRBJ2-2, the full variable domain reads NAGVMQNPRHLVRRRGQEARLRCSPMKGHSHVYWYRQLPEEGLKFMVYLQKENIIDESGMPKERFSAEFPKEGPSILRIQQVVRGDSAAYFCASSRDSRELFFGEGSRLTVL.

This rearrangement joins TRBV9 to TRBJ1-6, with TRBD1 identical over 7 bases. V lost 3 bases to trimming and J lost 15 bases; unmatched junction nucleotides: 6. This CDR3 contains 12 residues. Germline CDR1 and CDR2: SGDLS and YYNGEE. This CDR3 is CASSDRQGRLHF. The CDR3 DNA is TGTGCCAGCAGCGATCGACAGGGACGCCTCCACTTT.

Only a few counts were recorded for this clone. This chain uses TRBV25-1 with TRBJ2-3; D is undetermined. The germline V gene encodes CDR1 MGHDK and CDR2 SYGVNS. Trimming removed 2 bases from V and 0 bases from J, with 12 bases in between. This CDR3 spans 16 amino acids. The CDR3 coding sequence is TGTGCCAGCAGTGAAAGAGGATCTTCTAGCACAGATACGCAGTATTTT. It yields the protein CASSERGSSSTDTQYF.

The chain is built from TRBV7-9 and TRBJ2-7, with 8 bases lining up with TRBD1. The length of the CDR3 is 16 residues. With V trimmed by 2 bases and J by 9 bases, 15 bases remained unmatched. Germline V gene lookup returns CDR1 SEHNR and CDR2 FQNEAQ (reference sequence). The CDR3 spells CASSLMSGGSGFSQYF. The CDR3 DNA reads TGTGCCAGCAGCTTAATGTCAGGGGGCTCTGGATTTTCGCAGTACTTC. The full variable domain, completed using reference TRBV7-9 and TRBJ2-7, is DTGVSQNPRHKITKRGQNVTFRCDPISEHNRLYWYRQTLGQGPEFLTYFQNEAQLEKSRLLSDRFSAERPKGSFSTLEIQRTEQGDSAMYLCASSLMSGGSGFSQYFGPGTRLTVT.

The chain combines TRBV7-2 with TRBJ1-2, with a tentative D call TRBD1 (5 bases). The CDR3 extends over 16 amino acids. The ends were cut back, 1 base at V and 2 bases at J, with 14 bases in the middle. CDR1 is SGHTA and CDR2 is FQGNSA in the germline V gene. CDR3 coding DNA: TGTGCCAGCAGCTTAGACGGGGCGGGGAACAACTATGGCTACACCTTC. Translated, it gives CASSLDGAGNNYGYTF.

This chain connects TRBV18 to TRBJ1-2; 9 bases align to TRBD1. The CDR3 loop spans 15 amino acids. Per the germline V gene, CDR1 is KGHSH and CDR2 is LQKENI. The V segment lost 4 bases and the J segment 3 bases; nucleotides outside the gene matches: 6. This CDR3 reads CASSRGDRADYGYTF. DNA for the CDR3: TGTGCCAGCTCACGGGGGGACAGGGCAGACTATGGCTACACCTTC.

The genes are TRBV28 and TRBJ1-5, with 8 bases lining up with TRBD1. With V trimmed by 3 bases and J by 1 base, 2 bases remained unmatched. The germline gives CDR1 MDHEN, CDR2 SYDVKM. The CDR3 spans 15 residues. CDR3 loop: CASSFRQGSNQPQHF. The CDR3 coding sequence is TGTGCCAGCAGTTTTAGACAGGGGAGCAATCAGCCCCAGCATTTT. The whole variable domain, remainder taken from reference TRBV28 and TRBJ1-5, is DVKVTQSSRYLVKRTGEKVFLECVQDMDHENMFWYRQDPGLGLRLIYFSYDVKMKEKGDIPEGYSVSREKKERFSLILESASTNQTSMYLCASSFRQGSNQPQHFGDGTRLSIL.

This clone appeared once. This chain connects TRBV7-9 to TRBJ2-7, with D perhaps matching TRBD1 (7 bases). Germline CDR1 reads SEHNR; CDR2 reads FQNEAQ (reference sequence). The CDR3 is 15 amino acids. V lost 1 base and J 5 bases, leaving 15 bases between the germline ends. CDR3 DNA: TGTGCCAGCAGCTTAGGGTCAGGCAGGGGGGACGAGCAGTACTTC. Translated, it gives CASSLGSGRGDEQYF.